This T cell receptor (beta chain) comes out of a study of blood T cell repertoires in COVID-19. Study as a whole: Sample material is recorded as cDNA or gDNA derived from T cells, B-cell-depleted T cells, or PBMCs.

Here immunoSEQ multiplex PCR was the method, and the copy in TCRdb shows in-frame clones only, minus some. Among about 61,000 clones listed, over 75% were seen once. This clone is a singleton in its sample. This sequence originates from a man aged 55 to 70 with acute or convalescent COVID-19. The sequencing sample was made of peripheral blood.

The CDR3 bases are TGTGCCAGCAGGAACGTAGGGGTTTCTGGAAACACCATATATTTT. Its translation: CASRNVGVSGNTIYF. V is TRBV6-5 and J is TRBJ1-3; D is perhaps TRBD1 (5 bases). Trimming left V 6 bases short and J 1 base short, with 13 bases between. The CDR3 has 15 amino acids. Germline assignment: CDR1 MNHEY and CDR2 SVGAGI.